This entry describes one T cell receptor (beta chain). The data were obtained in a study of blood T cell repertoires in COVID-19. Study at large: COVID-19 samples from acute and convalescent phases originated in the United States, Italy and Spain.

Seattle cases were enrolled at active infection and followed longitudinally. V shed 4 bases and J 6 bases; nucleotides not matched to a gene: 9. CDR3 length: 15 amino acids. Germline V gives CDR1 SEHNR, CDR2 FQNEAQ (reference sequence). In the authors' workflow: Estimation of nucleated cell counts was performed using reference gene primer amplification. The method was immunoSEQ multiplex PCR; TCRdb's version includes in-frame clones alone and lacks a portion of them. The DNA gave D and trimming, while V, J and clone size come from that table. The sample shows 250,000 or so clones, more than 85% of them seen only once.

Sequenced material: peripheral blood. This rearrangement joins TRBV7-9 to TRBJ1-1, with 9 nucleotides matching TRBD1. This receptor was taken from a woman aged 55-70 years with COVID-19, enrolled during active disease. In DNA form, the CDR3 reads TGTGCCAGCAGCTCCAGACGGGGGACAGGGTCTGAAGCTTTCTTT. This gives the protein CASSSRRGTGSEAFF. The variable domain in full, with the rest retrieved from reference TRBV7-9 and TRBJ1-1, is DTGVSQNPRHKITKRGQNVTFRCDPISEHNRLYWYRQTLGQGPEFLTYFQNEAQLEKSRLLSDRFSAERPKGSFSTLEIQRTEQGDSAMYLCASSSRRGTGSEAFFGQGTRLTVV.